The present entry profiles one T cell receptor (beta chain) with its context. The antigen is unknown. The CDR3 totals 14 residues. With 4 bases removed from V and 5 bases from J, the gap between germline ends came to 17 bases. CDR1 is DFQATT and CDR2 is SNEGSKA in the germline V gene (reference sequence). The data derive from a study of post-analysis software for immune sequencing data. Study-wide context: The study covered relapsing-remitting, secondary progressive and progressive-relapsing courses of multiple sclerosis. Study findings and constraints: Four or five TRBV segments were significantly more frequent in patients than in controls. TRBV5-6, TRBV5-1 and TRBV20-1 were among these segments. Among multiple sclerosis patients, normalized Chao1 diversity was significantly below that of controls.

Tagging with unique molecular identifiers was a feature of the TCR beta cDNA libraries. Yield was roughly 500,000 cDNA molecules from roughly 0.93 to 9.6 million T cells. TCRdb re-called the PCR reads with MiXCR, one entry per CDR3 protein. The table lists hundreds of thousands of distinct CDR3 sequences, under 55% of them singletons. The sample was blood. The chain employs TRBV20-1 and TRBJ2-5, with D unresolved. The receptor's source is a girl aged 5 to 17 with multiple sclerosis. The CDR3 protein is CSAKRTGLGETQYF. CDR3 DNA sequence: TGCAGTGCTAAAAGGACGGGCCTAGGGGAGACCCAGTACTTC.